One sample yielded the 24 T cell receptor beta chains listed below, sequenced in a study of beta chain features in type 1 diabetes. General study findings and limits: Significant though moderate, a shortening of TCRB CDR3s appeared in all four CD4+ subsets of Type 1 diabetes patients.

These receptors have no known antigen. What was sequenced were expressed TCRB transcripts, since all of the isolated RNA had been reverse transcribed. Using immunoSEQ multiplex PCR, the repertoire was profiled, and TCRdb retains in-frame clones only, with some absent. Counted here are roughly 290,000 clones, 15% occurring once; the ten biggest clones make up less than 0.02%. Sequences were obtained from naive CD4+ T cells from blood. These TCRs come from a man between 18 and 29 years old with type 1 diabetes.

A remark on this clone: One junction end does not reproduce the germline sequence, and a read error may be involved. CDR3 nucleotide sequence: TGTGCCTGGAGGGCAGGGGGCCAGATCAACCACTTC. Its protein is CAWRAGGQINHF. The V gene is TRBV30, the J gene TRBJ2-7; 8 bases map to TRBD1. This CDR3 contains 12 residues. Looked up from germline, CDR1 is GTSNPN and CDR2 is SVGIG (reference sequence). The whole variable domain, filled in from reference TRBV30 and TRBJ2-7, reads SQTIHQWPATLVQPVGSPLSLECTVEGTSNPNLYWYRQAAGRGLQLLFYSVGIGQISSEVPQNLSASRPQDRQFILSSKKLLLSDSGFYLCAWRAGGQINHFGPGTRLTVT.

The V call is TRBV10-3, the J call TRBJ2-7; TRBD2 matches 15 bases. Per the germline V gene, CDR1 is ENHRY and CDR2 is SYGVKD. V gave up 2 bases and J gave up 4 bases; unmatched junction bases: 0. The CDR3 is 15 amino acids. The CDR3 nucleotides are TGTGCCATCAGTGAGGGGACTAGCGGGGGGTACGAGCAGTACTTC. This encodes CAISEGTSGGYEQYF.

The genes are TRBV28 and TRBJ1-1; TRBD1 might be the D (5 bases). The CDR3 has 12 amino acids. V was trimmed by 3 bases and J by 7 bases, leaving 9 bases between them. Germline V lookup: CDR1 MDHEN, CDR2 SYDVKM. The CDR3 sequence is CASSLMGLEAFF. For the CDR3, the DNA is TGTGCCAGCAGTTTGATGGGACTTGAAGCTTTCTTT.

This clone occurred a few times. The V call is TRBV19, the J call TRBJ2-7, with D possibly TRBD2 on 6 matching bases. The ends were cut back, 7 bases at V and 2 bases at J, with 12 bases in the middle. Germline V lookup: CDR1 LNHDA, CDR2 SQIVND (reference sequence). This CDR3 has 13 residues. The CDR3 sequence: CASTGTATYEQYF. The CDR3 DNA reads TGTGCCAGTACTGGGACTGCAACCTACGAGCAGTACTTC.

The chain has TRBV28 and TRBJ2-7; D not certain. The V gene's germline CDR1 is MDHEN and CDR2 SYDVKM. The CDR3 runs to 13 residues. Trimming stripped 6 bases from V and 2 bases from J, with 11 bases between. This chain's CDR3 is CASRPQAPYEQYF. CDR3 bases: TGTGCCAGCAGACCCCAGGCGCCCTACGAGCAGTACTTC.

This clone was recorded a few times. The J gene is TRBJ2-5, the V gene TRBV7-7, with 13 bases aligning to TRBD2. The V segment lost 2 bases and the J segment 4 bases; nucleotides outside the gene matches: 7. The V gene's germline CDR1 is SSHAT and CDR2 FNYEAQ (reference sequence). The CDR3 totals 17 residues. This CDR3 is CASSLFPGLAGAETQYF. CDR3 nucleotide sequence: TGTGCCAGCAGCTTATTCCCTGGACTAGCGGGAGCAGAGACCCAGTACTTC.

This clone was observed a few times. The rearrangement joins TRBV5-6 to TRBJ2-1, with a possible D match to TRBD2 (5 bases). The germline V and J ends were trimmed by 4 bases and 0 bases, with 11 bases remaining between them. Germline V CDR1 and CDR2: SGHDT, YYEEEE. The CDR3 has 15 amino acids. The CDR3 DNA follows: TGTGCCAGCAGCCCCCGGGGAAGCTCCTACAATGAGCAGTTCTTC. Its protein product is CASSPRGSSYNEQFF.

This clone was observed a handful of times. This chain uses TRBV7-9 with TRBJ1-1, with a possible D match to TRBD1 (6 bases). The CDR3 sequence is 15 residues long. V was shortened by 5 bases and J by 10 bases, with 23 bases between the two germline ends. CDR1 SEHNR and CDR2 FQNEAQ come from the germline V gene (reference sequence). The CDR3 reads CASSQTHPTGIGAFF. In nucleotides, the CDR3 is TGTGCCAGCAGCCAGACCCACCCAACAGGGATCGGAGCTTTCTTT.

This chain uses TRBV15 with TRBJ1-2; D is uncertain. The CDR3 consists of 16 residues. V was clipped by 0 bases and J by 3 bases, with 14 bases between them. Germline lookup yields CDR1 LNHNV and CDR2 YYDKDF (reference sequence). This chain's CDR3 is CATSRDLKGDHYGYTF. The CDR3 DNA follows: TGTGCCACCAGCAGAGATCTTAAGGGAGACCACTATGGCTACACCTTC.

This clone was found a few times. This sequence joins TRBV11-2 and TRBJ2-1; 12 bases fit TRBD1. V was clipped by 7 bases and J by 9 bases; unmatched bases: 10. Germline V gene data show CDR1 as SGHAT and CDR2 as FQNNGV. This CDR3 is built from 15 residues. CDR3 nucleotide sequence: TGTGCCAGCACCCAGGGACAGGGGGCACGTAGTGAGCAGTTCTTC. It specifies CASTQGQGARSEQFF.

This clone appeared a few times. V usage is TRBV5-1 and J usage is TRBJ1-1, with TRBD1 identical over 8 bases. This CDR3 contains 14 residues. The germline V gene has CDR1 SGHRS and CDR2 YFSETQ. J lost 4 bases, V lost 10 bases, and 12 bases had no gene match. CDR3 region: CASRDGQGGTEAFF. The DNA for the CDR3 is TGCGCCTCACGCGATGGACAGGGAGGCACTGAAGCTTTCTTT.

This clone was seen a handful of times. The chain joins TRBV6-6 to TRBJ1-2, with 10 bases that match TRBD1. V was clipped by 7 bases and J by 9 bases; unmatched bases: 11. CDR1 and CDR2 (germline): MNHNY, SVGAGI (reference sequence). The CDR3 contains 14 residues. The CDR3 nucleotides read TGTGCCAGCACACAGGGACAGGGGAGTATTAGCTACACCTTC. It specifies CASTQGQGSISYTF.

This clone was seen more than once but under ten times. The chain has TRBV7-9 and TRBJ1-4; 7 positions match TRBD1. The V segment lost 4 bases and the J segment 7 bases; nucleotides outside the gene matches: 9. Germline CDR1 SEHNR, CDR2 FQNEAQ (reference sequence). The CDR3 contains 15 residues. As DNA, the CDR3 is TGTGCCAGCAGCTATCGACAGGGAATGGGTGAAAAACTGTTTTTT. Its translation is CASSYRQGMGEKLFF.

The rearrangement links TRBV28 to TRBJ1-1, with D possibly TRBD1 on 5 matching bases. V was pared by 4 bases and J by 5 bases, with 20 bases between. CDR1 and CDR2 from the germline V gene are MDHEN and SYDVKM. The CDR3 is 16 amino acids. The CDR3 reads CASSSIGHQSETEAFF. The CDR3 DNA sequence: TGTGCCAGCAGTTCCATTGGACACCAATCTGAGACTGAAGCTTTCTTT.

The V gene is TRBV7-2, the J gene TRBJ2-1, with 10 bases aligning to TRBD1. J gave up 8 bases and V 7 bases, and 11 bases lay outside the gene matches. Germline assignment: CDR1 SGHTA and CDR2 FQGNSA. This CDR3 has 15 amino acids. The CDR3 nucleotides read TGTGCCAGCAACTCTCGGACAGGGGGGCCGGATGAGCAGTTCTTC. Its protein product is CASNSRTGGPDEQFF. Full variable domain (rest looked up from reference TRBV7-2 and TRBJ2-1): GAGVSQSPSNKVTEKGKDVELRCDPISGHTALYWYRQSLGQGLEFLIYFQGNSAPDKSGLPSDRFSAERTGGSVSTLTIQRTQQEDSAVYLCASNSRTGGPDEQFFGPGTRLTVL.

This clone was observed a handful of times. The chain uses TRBV30 and TRBJ2-5; D may be TRBD1 (6 bases). Trimming left V 1 base short and J 7 bases short, with 16 bases between. The CDR3 runs to 14 residues. CDR1 is GTSNPN, CDR2 SVGIG, per germline (reference sequence). CDR3 bases: TGTGCCTGGAGTGCACTGACAGGTTGGGGGACCCAGTACTTC. Protein: CAWSALTGWGTQYF.

Comments on this clone: The junction departs from the called germline gene at one end, perhaps through a read error. CDR3 DNA: TGTGCCAGCAGGGAAGCGGGAGCAGCGGAGCAGTACTTC. Protein product: CASREAGAAEQYF. This chain links TRBV2 with TRBJ2-7; the match to TRBD2 covers 8 bases. The CDR3 is 13 amino acids. Per germline, CDR1 SNHLY and CDR2 FYNNEI.

The CDR3 protein is CASSVGSGGFRTDTQYF. DNA of the CDR3: TGTGCCAGCAGCGTAGGGAGCGGGGGGTTCCGCACAGATACGCAGTATTTT. The rearrangement joins TRBV9 to TRBJ2-3; TRBD2 aligns across 9 bases. The CDR3 is 17 amino acids. Trimming cost V 0 bases and J 1 base; bases outside gene matches: 6. The germline V gene has CDR1 SGDLS and CDR2 YYNGEE.

This chain links TRBV28 with TRBJ2-4; TRBD1 might be the D (7 bases). This CDR3 spans 13 amino acids. V was trimmed by 8 bases and J by 7 bases, leaving 15 bases between them. Germline V CDR1 and CDR2: MDHEN, SYDVKM. CDR3 bases: TGTGCCAGCGGGACTTCAGGGGGGAACATTCAGTACTTC. It codes for CASGTSGGNIQYF.

V and J are TRBV10-3 and TRBJ2-7; 7 bases fit TRBD1. Per germline, CDR1 ENHRY and CDR2 SYGVKD. This CDR3 is built from 13 residues. Trimming at V came to 7 bases and at J to 5 bases, leaving 8 bases not matched to a gene. The CDR3 loop reads CAITIDRANEQYF. In DNA, the CDR3 is TGTGCCATCACTATAGACAGGGCCAACGAGCAGTACTTC.

This sequence joins TRBV28 and TRBJ2-7; 11 nucleotides align to TRBD1. J lost 2 bases, V lost 5 bases, and 5 bases had no gene match. The germline V gene has CDR1 MDHEN and CDR2 SYDVKM. The CDR3 is made up of 15 amino acids. CDR3 nucleotide sequence: TGTGCCAGCAGTGGCACGGGACAGGGGGCCTACGAGCAGTACTTC. This codes for CASSGTGQGAYEQYF.

There are a few counts of this clone. This sample also contains other DNA sequences that code for the same CDR3. This chain connects TRBV7-9 to TRBJ2-7, with 8 bases lining up with TRBD1. The CDR3 has 14 amino acids. Unmatched junction bases numbered 7, after V lost 6 bases and J lost 3 bases. Germline-derived CDR1 and CDR2 are SEHNR and FQNEAQ (reference sequence). The CDR3 spells CASSPRTGSYEQYF. The CDR3 bases are TGTGCCAGCAGTCCTAGGACAGGGAGCTACGAGCAGTACTTC.

This clone was observed a few times. The V gene is TRBV10-3, the J gene TRBJ2-3; a weak D match, TRBD2 (6 bases). V was cut by 2 bases and J by 0 bases, with 9 bases left in between. The CDR3 loop spans 15 amino acids. Germline CDR1 ENHRY, CDR2 SYGVKD. CDR3 protein: CAISERGTSTDTQYF. For the CDR3, the DNA is TGTGCCATCAGTGAGCGGGGGACTAGCACAGATACGCAGTATTTT.

This clone was observed a handful of times. The genes are TRBV5-6 and TRBJ2-2; D is uncertain. In germline, CDR1 is SGHDT, CDR2 YYEEEE. The CDR3 loop spans 13 amino acids. Trimming stripped 0 bases from V and 6 bases from J, with 6 bases between. The CDR3 nucleotides read TGTGCCAGCAGCTTGGTAGGAGCCGGGGAGCTGTTTTTT. This encodes CASSLVGAGELFF.